This passage covers 30 T cell receptor beta chains from one sample sequenced in a study of blood T cells in healthy people across ages. Then a second PCR, running about 7 to 11 cycles, was carried out with a sample-barcoded 5' primer and a J-beta primer mix. MiXCR, run by TCRdb on the 5' RACE reads, gives a single entry per CDR3 protein. The table lists about 570,000 distinct CDR3 sequences, about 27% of them singletons. Separately, the same data were catalogued under a study of T cells of mothers and their children.

Sequencing input: blood. The receptors derive from a boy younger than 10 in good health.

The V and J genes are TRBV7-2 and TRBJ2-5; D is perhaps TRBD1 (5 bases). V lost 6 bases and J 4 bases, leaving 18 bases between the germline ends. Germline CDR1 is SGHTA and CDR2 is FQGNSA. This CDR3 has 15 residues. Here the CDR3 reads CASSSGRGARETQYF. The CDR3 nucleotides read TGTGCCAGCAGTTCCGGGCGTGGGGCTAGAGAGACCCAGTACTTC.

This clonotype occurred a few times. The CDR3 DNA reads as TGTGCCAGCAGCCCCCGGGTAGGGTCAGGGGGGTTCACTGAAGCTTTCTTT. This gives the protein CASSPRVGSGGFTEAFF. The genes are TRBV3-1 and TRBJ1-1; 7 bases match TRBD1. The CDR3 totals 17 residues. V shed 4 bases, J shed 4 bases, and the junction held 15 bases outside the gene matches. Germline CDR1 is LGHDT and CDR2 is YNNKEL (reference sequence).

The chain recombines TRBV5-1 with TRBJ1-2; D gene uncertain. Germline V gene lookup returns CDR1 SGHRS and CDR2 YFSETQ. Trimming pared 2 bases from V and 4 bases from J, leaving 12 bases between. The CDR3 extends over 14 amino acids. The CDR3 DNA sequence: TGCGCCAGCAGCTTATCGGGTACCGGCTATGGCTACACCTTC. Translated, it gives CASSLSGTGYGYTF.

The J gene is TRBJ2-7, the V gene TRBV30; 10 bases line up with TRBD1. In germline, CDR1 is GTSNPN, CDR2 SVGIG (reference sequence). The CDR3 contains 14 residues. The junction had 5 bases not matched to a gene; V was cut back by 2 bases and J by 4 bases. The CDR3 spells CAWSLDRGSYEQYF. Written as DNA, the CDR3 is TGTGCCTGGAGTCTGGACAGGGGGTCTTACGAGCAGTACTTC.

This clonotype was seen a handful of times. The CDR3 protein is CASSFQYAGTDTQYF. CDR3 DNA sequence: TGTGCCAGCAGTTTCCAGTACGCGGGCACAGATACGCAGTATTTT. The genes are TRBV12-3 or TRBV12-4 and TRBJ2-3; unclear D gene. The CDR3 length is 15 residues. V was shortened by 3 bases and J by 1 base, with 11 bases between the two germline ends.

About this clonotype: A read error may be the cause here, since a much bigger clone is one base away. The CDR3 DNA is TGTGCCATCACCACAGGGTCCGGGGCCAACGTCCTGACTTTC. Protein: CAITTGSGANVLTF. This chain uses TRBV10-3 with TRBJ2-6, with a weak D call TRBD1 (6 bases). V was cut by 7 bases and J by 4 bases, with 11 bases left in between. Germline-derived CDR1 and CDR2 are ENHRY and SYGVKD. The length of the CDR3 is 14 residues.

In this sample, this clonotype turned up a few times. In nucleotides, the CDR3 is TGTGCCTGGAAGGAGTCGGGCGATGGCTACACCTTC. Amino acids: CAWKESGDGYTF. The chain has TRBV30 and TRBJ1-2; D gene unclear. CDR1 is GTSNPN and CDR2 is SVGIG in the germline V gene (reference sequence). V shed 4 bases and J shed 6 bases, with 12 bases lying between them. The CDR3 spans 12 residues.

This clonotype was counted only a few times. The chain has TRBV27 and TRBJ2-3; a possible D gene is TRBD2 (6 bases). The CDR3 is 13 residues long. Germline V gene lookup returns CDR1 MNHEY and CDR2 SMNVEV (reference sequence). Trimming pared 5 bases from V and 6 bases from J, leaving 12 bases between. CDR3 sequence reads: CASSMAEGDTQYF. The CDR3 DNA follows: TGTGCCAGCAGTATGGCGGAGGGTGATACGCAGTATTTT.

The CDR3 spells CASSATSGQETQYF. CDR3 nucleotides: TGTGCCAGCAGTGCGACTAGCGGGCAAGAGACCCAGTACTTC. The chain uses TRBV12-3 or TRBV12-4 and TRBJ2-5, with TRBD2 matching 10 bases. CDR3 length: 14 residues. V shed 5 bases and J 2 bases; nucleotides not matched to a gene: 2.

The rearrangement links TRBV7-8 to TRBJ2-1; 10 nucleotides match TRBD2. Germline loops: CDR1 SGHVS, CDR2 FQNEAQ. The trim removed 0 bases at V and 5 bases at J, leaving 4 bases unmatched. The CDR3 length is 16 residues. The CDR3: CASSLAGAGGHNEQFF. CDR3 in DNA: TGTGCCAGCAGCTTAGCGGGAGCGGGAGGGCACAATGAGCAGTTCTTC.

J is TRBJ2-4 and V is TRBV2; 9 bases match TRBD1. The CDR3 loop spans 15 amino acids. V was clipped by 6 bases and J by 10 bases; unmatched bases: 13. The germline V gene has CDR1 SNHLY and CDR2 FYNNEI. CDR3 protein: CASRERAGTGYIQYF. For the CDR3, the DNA is TGTGCCAGCAGAGAGAGGGCCGGGACAGGGTATATTCAGTACTTC.

There are a few counts of this clonotype. The rearrangement joins TRBV12-3 or TRBV12-4 to TRBJ1-4; D call uncertain. V was shortened by 5 bases and J by 8 bases, with 6 bases between the two germline ends. The CDR3 has 11 residues. CDR3: CASSDGEKLFF. The CDR3 DNA reads TGTGCCAGCAGTGACGGCGAAAAACTGTTTTTT.

The V call is TRBV18, the J call TRBJ2-3; D is possibly TRBD2 (5 bases). Trimming shortened V by 2 bases and J by 10 bases, and 16 bases separated the two germline ends. The CDR3 is 14 residues long. Per the germline V gene, CDR1 is KGHSH and CDR2 is LQKENI. CDR3 region: CASSPVSRADSQYF. The CDR3 region has the DNA TGTGCCAGCTCACCAGTAAGCCGAGCGGATTCGCAGTATTTT.

This clonotype has just a few counts. The chain combines TRBV2 with TRBJ2-3; D is unclear. The germline gives CDR1 SNHLY, CDR2 FYNNEI. The CDR3 is 13 residues long. Trimming pared 10 bases from V and 0 bases from J, leaving 11 bases between. CDR3 DNA: TGTGCCAACCACCGGATCAGCACAGATACGCAGTATTTT. This codes for CANHRISTDTQYF.

This chain joins TRBV6-1 and TRBJ1-5; 9 positions match TRBD1. V lost 4 bases, J lost 0 bases, and 4 bases stayed unmatched. The CDR3 sequence is 16 residues long. Germline lookup yields CDR1 MNHNS and CDR2 SASEGT. In nucleotides, the CDR3 is TGTGCCAGCAGTGGGGACAGGGCATATAGCAATCAGCCCCAGCATTTT. Its translation is CASSGDRAYSNQPQHF.

This clonotype was counted between two and nine times. The rearrangement joins TRBV14 to TRBJ2-1; unclear D gene. Germline values: CDR1 SGHDN, CDR2 FVKESK. The CDR3 has 15 amino acids. V was clipped by 3 bases and J by 0 bases, with 9 bases between them. CDR3: CASSQRKSSYNEQFF. The DNA of the CDR3 is TGTGCCAGCAGCCAGCGGAAGAGCTCCTACAATGAGCAGTTCTTC. Complete variable domain (other parts from reference TRBV14 and TRBJ2-1): EAGVTQFPSHSVIEKGQTVTLRCDPISGHDNLYWYRRVMGKEIKFLLHFVKESKQDESGMPNNRFLAERTGGTYSTLKVQPAELEDSGVYFCASSQRKSSYNEQFFGPGTRLTVL.

This clonotype has only a few counts. This chain uses TRBV6-1 with TRBJ2-5; D perhaps matches TRBD1 (6 bases). V lost 1 base, J lost 1 base, and 13 bases lay in between. Germline V lookup: CDR1 MNHNS, CDR2 SASEGT. The CDR3 covers 16 residues. CDR3 loop: CASSEVYRVSQETQYF. The CDR3 nucleotides read TGTGCCAGCAGTGAAGTGTACAGGGTCTCCCAAGAGACCCAGTACTTC.

The chain has TRBV18 and TRBJ1-1, with D tentatively TRBD1 (6 bases). This CDR3 comprises 16 residues. Trimming removed 0 bases at V and 4 bases at J, with 15 bases between. From germline, CDR1 is KGHSH and CDR2 LQKENI. The CDR3 DNA reads as TGTGCCAGCTCACCACCCACGTGGGGGCCAGGCACTGAAGCTTTCTTT. It is translated as CASSPPTWGPGTEAFF.

Note on this clonotype: Mismatch with germline at one junction end may stem from a read error. The V call is TRBV5-1, the J call TRBJ2-5, with 8 bases lining up with TRBD2. The J call may be wrong; the DNA end is better matched by TRBJ2-1. The V gene's germline CDR1 is SGHRS and CDR2 YFSETQ. This CDR3 is built from 16 residues. CDR3 coding DNA: TGCGTCAGCCGCCGTAGCGCGGGGGGCCCCCAAGAGACCCAGTTCTTC. It encodes CVSRRSAGGPQETQFF.

The sample holds a few counts of this clonotype. V and J are TRBV6-5 and TRBJ2-7; TRBD1 aligns across 7 bases. The CDR3 runs to 13 residues. Germline trimming cut 8 bases from V and 6 bases from J; bases unmatched to any gene: 10. Looked up from germline, CDR1 is MNHEY and CDR2 is SVGAGI. CDR3 residues: CASGWTGRGEQYF. For the CDR3, the DNA is TGTGCCAGCGGATGGACAGGAAGGGGCGAGCAGTACTTC.

The chain combines TRBV18 with TRBJ2-2; 8 bases agree with TRBD1. The CDR3 is made up of 17 amino acids. Germline loops: CDR1 KGHSH, CDR2 LQKENI. The V and J ends lost 4 bases and 5 bases, in that order; junction bases with no gene match: 12. CDR3 region: CASSQRTGSLYTGELFF. The DNA of the CDR3 is TGTGCCAGCTCACAACGGACAGGGTCGCTTTATACCGGGGAGCTGTTTTTT. The variable domain in full, with the rest retrieved from reference TRBV18 and TRBJ2-2, is NAGVMQNPRHLVRRRGQEARLRCSPMKGHSHVYWYRQLPEEGLKFMVYLQKENIIDESGMPKERFSAEFPKEGPSILRIQQVVRGDSAAYFCASSQRTGSLYTGELFFGEGSRLTVL.

This rearrangement joins TRBV16 to TRBJ1-5; 8 positions agree with TRBD1. V was pared by 3 bases and J by 1 base, with 2 bases of the junction left unmatched. The length of the CDR3 is 15 residues. Per germline, CDR1 KGHSY and CDR2 FQNENV. The DNA for the CDR3 is TGTGCCAGCAGCCAGGGACAGGAGAGCAATCAGCCCCAGCATTTT. Residues: CASSQGQESNQPQHF. The whole variable domain, filled in from reference TRBV16 and TRBJ1-5, reads GEEVAQTPKHLVRGEGQKAKLYCAPIKGHSYVFWYQQVLKNEFKFLISFQNENVFDETGMPKERFSAKCLPNSPCSLEIQATKLEDSAVYFCASSQGQESNQPQHFGDGTRLSIL.

The sample holds a few counts of this clonotype. The chain carries TRBV3-1 and TRBJ2-2; D is perhaps TRBD2 (6 bases). This CDR3 has 17 residues. Trimming removed 2 bases at V and 5 bases at J, with 18 bases between. The germline V gene has CDR1 LGHDT and CDR2 YNNKEL (reference sequence). Here the CDR3 DNA reads TGTGCCAGCAGCCAACAGCGCGAGGGGAGGCGGACCGGGGAGCTGTTTTTT. This translates into CASSQQREGRRTGELFF. Full variable domain (rest looked up from reference TRBV3-1 and TRBJ2-2): DTAVSQTPKYLVTQMGNDKSIKCEQNLGHDTMYWYKQDSKKFLKIMFSYNNKELIINETVPNRFSPKSPDKAHLNLHINSLELGDSAVYFCASSQQREGRRTGELFFGEGSRLTVL.

This clonotype was picked up a small number of times. V and J are TRBV29-1 and TRBJ2-7; D might be TRBD1 or TRBD2, each matching 5 bases. Trimming pared 7 bases from V and 1 base from J, leaving 17 bases between. Per the germline V gene, CDR1 is SQVTM and CDR2 is ANQGSEA. CDR3 length: 14 amino acids. The CDR3 DNA sequence: TGCAGCGGCTCGGCCGGGACGGGTTCCTACGAGCAGTACTTC. Residues: CSGSAGTGSYEQYF.

The chain employs TRBV20-1 and TRBJ2-5; D is possibly TRBD2 (9 bases). Germline CDR1 DFQATT, CDR2 SNEGSKA (reference sequence). The ends were cut back, 6 bases at V and 5 bases at J, with 22 bases in the middle. The CDR3 covers 15 residues. CDR3 bases: TGCAGTGCCCCAGGGGGCGGGGGGGCATTGGAGACCCAGTACTTC. The encoded protein is CSAPGGGGALETQYF.

In its sample, this clonotype was seen a few times. The chain employs TRBV20-1 and TRBJ2-7; 12 bases align to TRBD2. V gave up 3 bases and J gave up 1 base; unmatched junction bases: 4. The CDR3 is 15 residues long. The V gene's germline CDR1 is DFQATT and CDR2 SNEGSKA (reference sequence). CDR3 amino acids: CSASGTSGPSYEQYF. The CDR3 nucleotides are TGCAGTGCTAGCGGGACTAGCGGGCCATCCTACGAGCAGTACTTC.

The J gene is TRBJ1-1, the V gene TRBV11-2; D unresolved. CDR3 size: 11 residues. Germline CDR1 is SGHAT and CDR2 is FQNNGV. V was trimmed by 2 bases and J by 5 bases, leaving 3 bases between them. The CDR3: CASSLKTEAFF. The CDR3 coding sequence is TGTGCCAGCAGCTTAAAGACTGAAGCTTTCTTT.

This clonotype has a handful of counts. V and J are TRBV12-3 or TRBV12-4 and TRBJ2-1, with 11 bases lining up with TRBD2. The CDR3 spans 14 residues. The V and J ends lost 5 bases and 6 bases, in that order; junction bases with no gene match: 3. CDR3: CASSQTSGGNEQFF. The CDR3 DNA follows: TGTGCCAGCAGTCAAACTAGCGGGGGCAATGAGCAGTTCTTC.

This clonotype was counted only a few times. The CDR3 coding sequence is TGTGCCAGCAGTTACACCGACGTAGATACGCAGTATTTT. Translating it yields CASSYTDVDTQYF. This chain connects TRBV6-5 to TRBJ2-3, with D unresolved. Germline CDR1 MNHEY, CDR2 SVGAGI. The CDR3 totals 13 residues. The V and J ends lost 2 bases and 5 bases respectively, with 8 bases between them.

This clonotype was picked up a small number of times. This chain connects TRBV5-1 to TRBJ2-2; 9 nucleotides line up with TRBD2. The CDR3 is made up of 15 amino acids. CDR1 is SGHRS, CDR2 YFSETQ, per germline. Trimming cost V 2 bases and J 4 bases; bases outside gene matches: 3. CDR3 nucleotides: TGCGCCAGCAGCTTTAGCGGGAGATTCACCGGGGAGCTGTTTTTT. As protein: CASSFSGRFTGELFF.